This TCR beta chain is from a study of T cell responses to AZD1222 COVID-19 vaccine. The length of the CDR3 is 14 residues. V was shortened by 1 base and J by 3 bases, with 7 bases between the two germline ends. In germline, CDR1 is LNHDA, CDR2 SQIVND (reference sequence). This clone has more than one count but fewer than ten. Using immunoSEQ multiplex PCR, the repertoire was profiled, and TCRdb retains in-frame clones only, with some absent. Of roughly 150,000 clones detected, 75% to 90% appear once; the ten largest clones hold 1.5% to 2%. The chain couples TRBV19 to TRBJ2-1; D perhaps matches TRBD1 (5 bases). Sequences were derived from peripheral blood, sampled 28 days after the second AZD1222 dose. The TCR comes from an adult who received the AZD1222 COVID-19 vaccine. The CDR3 DNA reads as TGTGCCAGTAGTATAGGAGACAGCTACAATGAGCAGTTCTTC. Amino acids: CASSIGDSYNEQFF.